These 12 T cell receptor beta chains came from one sample sequenced in a study of response to subunit inactivated influenza vaccine. Using its own MiXCR run on the RT-PCR reads, TCRdb lists one record per CDR3 protein. Among hundreds of thousands of distinct CDR3 sequences listed, 25% were seen once. The sequencing used CD4+ T cells sorted from PBMCs, collected 4 to 6 days after vaccination. All receptors derive from a man aged 45-60 years who received an inactivated influenza vaccine.

The chain links TRBV4-2 to TRBJ2-2; the D is unclear. Per the germline V gene, CDR1 is LGHNA and CDR2 is YNFKEQ. There are 14 residues in the CDR3. Trimming cost V 1 base and J 6 bases, with 9 bases left between them. CDR3 amino acids: CASSQGGAAGELFF. CDR3 coding DNA: TGTGCCAGCAGCCAAGGAGGTGCTGCCGGGGAGCTGTTTTTT.

CDR3: CASSLRPPGQRTDTQYF. Here the CDR3 DNA reads TGTGCCAGCAGTTTAAGGCCCCCGGGACAGAGGACAGATACGCAGTATTTT. This chain connects TRBV12-3 or TRBV12-4 to TRBJ2-3; the match to TRBD1 covers 7 bases. The CDR3 totals 17 residues. V lost 2 bases and J lost 3; bases outside the gene matches: 11.

The chain is built from TRBV7-3 and TRBJ2-3, with D perhaps matching TRBD2 (5 bases). The CDR3 runs to 13 residues. The germline CDR1 and CDR2 sequences are SGHTA and FQGTGA. V dropped 8 bases and J dropped 1 base, with 10 bases sitting between them. This CDR3 is CASRGAGTDTQYF. Written as DNA, the CDR3 is TGTGCCAGCCGGGGAGCGGGCACAGATACGCAGTATTTT.

This clonotype showed up just a few times. The chain combines TRBV20-1 with TRBJ2-7; TRBD2 agrees at 9 bases. The CDR3 extends over 17 amino acids. Looked up from germline, CDR1 is DFQATT and CDR2 is SNEGSKA (reference sequence). V trimming: 4 bases; J trimming: 3 bases; junction bases outside the gene matches: 16. The CDR3 spells CSAKAEFPAGGLYEQYF. CDR3 in DNA: TGCAGTGCTAAGGCCGAGTTTCCGGCGGGAGGGCTCTACGAGCAGTACTTC.

The rearrangement links TRBV12-3 or TRBV12-4 to TRBJ1-6; D ambiguous. The ends were cut back, 2 bases at V and 10 bases at J, with 9 bases in the middle. This CDR3 region has 13 residues. CDR3: CASSLIPESPLHF. The CDR3 nucleotides are TGTGCCAGCAGTTTAATCCCTGAGTCACCCCTCCACTTT.

This chain connects TRBV18 to TRBJ2-3, with TRBD1 identical over 8 bases. The J segment lost 1 base and the V segment lost 0 bases, leaving 6 bases of the junction unmatched. Germline V CDR1 and CDR2: KGHSH, LQKENI. The CDR3 is made up of 17 amino acids. The CDR3 region is CASSPPSGQDGTDTQYF. Written as DNA, the CDR3 is TGTGCCAGCTCACCACCGTCGGGACAGGACGGCACAGATACGCAGTATTTT.

This clonotype was seen a handful of times. The V gene is TRBV7-9, the J gene TRBJ2-1, with TRBD2 as a possible D gene (5 bases). Germline V gene lookup returns CDR1 SEHNR and CDR2 FQNEAQ (reference sequence). This CDR3 comprises 11 residues. Trimming left V 8 bases short and J 15 bases short, with 17 bases between. The CDR3 DNA reads as TGTGCCAGCGGTTGGGGAGCTGAGGGGTTCTTC. The encoded protein is CASGWGAEGFF.

J is TRBJ1-6 and V is TRBV20-1; no firm D call. Germline V lookup: CDR1 DFQATT, CDR2 SNEGSKA (reference sequence). CDR3 length equals 14 residues. V dropped 0 bases and J dropped 0 bases, with 3 bases sitting between them. The CDR3 nucleotides read TGCAGTGCTAGAGATGGCTCCTATAATTCACCCCTCCACTTT. As protein: CSARDGSYNSPLHF.

This clonotype was observed a few times. The chain links TRBV6-2 or TRBV6-3 to TRBJ2-7; D is unresolved. With 8 bases removed from V and 0 bases from J, the gap between germline ends came to 11 bases. Per the germline V gene, CDR1 is MNHEY and CDR2 is SVGEGT. The CDR3 loop spans 13 amino acids. The CDR3: CASLLRVSYEQYF. The CDR3 region has the DNA TGTGCCAGCCTTCTGAGAGTCTCCTACGAGCAGTACTTC.

This chain connects TRBV7-6 to TRBJ2-1, with 7 nucleotides matching TRBD1. CDR1 SGHVS and CDR2 FNYEAQ come from the germline V gene. V trimming: 0 bases; J trimming: 8 bases; junction bases outside the gene matches: 13. The CDR3 is 17 residues long. The CDR3 loop reads CASSLASRTGFLDEQFF. The CDR3 nucleotides are TGTGCCAGCAGCTTAGCGTCCAGGACAGGATTCTTGGATGAGCAGTTCTTC.

The rearrangement uses TRBV28 and TRBJ1-5; no firm D call. CDR3 length equals 18 residues. Germline V CDR1 and CDR2: MDHEN, SYDVKM. V was pared by 2 bases and J by 5 bases, with 22 bases between. The CDR3 protein is CASSLKPKWRKRDQPQHF. The CDR3, as DNA: TGTGCCAGCAGTTTAAAACCCAAGTGGAGGAAACGGGATCAGCCCCAGCATTTT.

The rearrangement uses TRBV6-5 and TRBJ2-7; the D is unclear. The CDR3 has 14 amino acids. Between the trimmed V and J ends, which lost 3 bases and 0 bases, there was a span of 9 bases. CDR1 and CDR2 from the germline V gene are MNHEY and SVGAGI. Written as DNA, the CDR3 is TGTGCCAGCAGTTATAACCCTGTCTCCTACGAGCAGTACTTC. It specifies CASSYNPVSYEQYF.